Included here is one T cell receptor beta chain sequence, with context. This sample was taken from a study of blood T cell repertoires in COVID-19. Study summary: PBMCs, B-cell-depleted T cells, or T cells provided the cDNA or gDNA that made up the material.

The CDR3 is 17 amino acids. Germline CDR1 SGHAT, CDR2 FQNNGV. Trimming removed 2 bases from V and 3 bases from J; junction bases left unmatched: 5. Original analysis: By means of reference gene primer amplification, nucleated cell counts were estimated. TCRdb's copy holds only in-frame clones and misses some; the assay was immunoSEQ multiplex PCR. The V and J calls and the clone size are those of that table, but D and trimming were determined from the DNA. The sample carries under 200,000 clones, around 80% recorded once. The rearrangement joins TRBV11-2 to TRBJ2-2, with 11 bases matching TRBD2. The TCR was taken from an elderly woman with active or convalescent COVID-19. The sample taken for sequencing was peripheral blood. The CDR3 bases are TGTGCCAGCAGCTTAACTAGCGGGGGTCGCTACACCGGGGAGCTGTTTTTT. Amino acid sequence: CASSLTSGGRYTGELFF.